This T cell receptor beta chain appears in the sequencing data of a study of identical twins. Study-wide results and caveats: Excess sharing between twins was weaker in beta out-of-frame sequences. In zero-insertion analyses, partial confounding could arise from invariant MAIT and iNKT cells. Interpretation of the results relied on cross-sectional statistical analysis and not on following the same donors.

TCRdb processed the 5' RACE reads anew with MiXCR; each CDR3 protein has one entry. The sample shows fewer than 650,000 distinct CDR3 sequences, approximately 9.6% of them seen only once. The V and J ends lost 8 bases and 10 bases respectively, with 27 bases between them. This CDR3 has 16 amino acids. CDR1 and CDR2 from the germline V gene are MDHEN and SYDVKM. Regarding this clonotype: Its antigen is unknown.

These data also formed part of another study, on yellow fever vaccine responses in identical twins.

Sequencing was performed on PBMCs. The chain uses TRBV28 and TRBJ2-1; perhaps TRBD2 as D (6 bases). This TCR came from a woman under 30 in good health. The CDR3 DNA sequence: TGTGCCAGCTCAAATTCCGGGACTGGTTATTTATTGGAGCAGTTCTTC. It encodes CASSNSGTGYLLEQFF. The whole variable domain, remainder taken from reference TRBV28 and TRBJ2-1, is DVKVTQSSRYLVKRTGEKVFLECVQDMDHENMFWYRQDPGLGLRLIYFSYDVKMKEKGDIPEGYSVSREKKERFSLILESASTNQTSMYLCASSNSGTGYLLEQFFGPGTRLTVL.